These 5 T cell receptor beta chains originate from one sample sequenced in a study of cytomegalovirus exposure and HLA in healthy donors. With 60 Vbeta and 13 Jbeta primers, the PCR was carried out. Assay used: immunoSEQ multiplex PCR; TCRdb lists only in-frame clones, some missing. The sample shows roughly 110,000 clones, more than 60% of them seen only once. The sequenced sample was PBMCs. The receptors were sampled from a woman aged 45-60 years in good health and CMV-seropositive.

The chain carries TRBV19 and TRBJ1-1, with D possibly being TRBD1 (5 bases). The CDR3 covers 14 residues. Trimming pared 5 bases from V and 3 bases from J, leaving 13 bases between. Germline lookup yields CDR1 LNHDA and CDR2 SQIVND (reference sequence). This CDR3 reads CASSVGQGYTEAFF. The CDR3 DNA reads as TGTGCCAGTAGTGTCGGGCAGGGCTACACTGAAGCTTTCTTT.

The rearrangement uses TRBV28 and TRBJ1-2; D is unclear. With 5 bases removed from V and 5 bases from J, the gap between germline ends came to 12 bases. CDR1 MDHEN and CDR2 SYDVKM come from the germline V gene. The CDR3 loop spans 13 amino acids. The CDR3 protein is CASSQPGLYGYTF. As DNA, the CDR3 is TGTGCCAGCAGTCAACCGGGTCTTTATGGCTACACCTTC.

In the case of this clone: The junction differs from germline at one of its ends, possibly a read error. The V and J genes are TRBV5-1 and TRBJ1-2; D gene unclear. The CDR3 consists of 15 residues. CDR1 and CDR2 (germline): SGHRS, YFSETQ. CDR3 DNA sequence: TGCGCCAGCAGTTTGGCCGCACACGGGGATATTGGCTACACCTTC. Amino acid sequence: CASSLAAHGDIGYTF.

This sequence joins TRBV19 and TRBJ1-2; D is uncertain. CDR1 LNHDA and CDR2 SQIVND come from the germline V gene (reference sequence). CDR3 length: 12 amino acids. V was shortened by 0 bases and J by 6 bases, with 5 bases between the two germline ends. The CDR3 is CASSIDRDGYTF. Here the CDR3 DNA reads TGTGCCAGTAGTATAGATCGAGATGGCTACACCTTC.

The CDR3 spells CASSPTGADTQYF. In DNA, the CDR3 is TGTGCCAGCTCACCTACAGGGGCAGATACGCAGTATTTT. The rearrangement links TRBV18 to TRBJ2-3; TRBD1 matches 7 bases. This CDR3 is built from 13 residues. V shed 3 bases and J 4 bases; nucleotides not matched to a gene: 1. The germline gives CDR1 KGHSH, CDR2 LQKENI.